Listed below are T cell receptor beta chains from one sample, sequenced in a study of T cell responses to AZD1222 COVID-19 vaccine. Clones were sequenced by immunoSEQ multiplex PCR, and TCRdb holds only the in-frame ones, with some missing. The data show over 65,000 clones, with more than 75% seen just once and about 21% held by the top ten. The sequenced sample was peripheral blood, obtained on day 0 of AZD1222 vaccination. The source of these receptors is an adult in good health. Both conserved end residues are part of each CDR3. D genes are given only for firm matches. Clone size is shown for a subset of rows, as once, few, many or a class of expanded clone.

d_call clone_size j_call v_call cdr3_aa cdr3_nt
TRBD2 - TRBJ2-7 TRBV5-1 CASSLLAGPTYEQYF TGCGCCAGCAGCTTACTAGCGGGACCAACCTACGAGCAGTACTTC
TRBD2 - TRBJ2-3 TRBV6-5 CASTRSSGGTDTQYF TGTGCCAGCACCCGATCTAGCGGAGGCACAGATACGCAGTATTTT
- few TRBJ1-1 TRBV19 CASRRPNTEAFF TGTGCCAGTAGACGGCCGAACACTGAAGCTTTCTTT
TRBD2 - TRBJ2-7 TRBV7-8 CASSWTSGSYEQYF TGTGCCAGCAGCTGGACTAGCGGGAGCTACGAGCAGTACTTC
TRBD1 few TRBJ1-1 TRBV27 CASFPRTGLNTEAFF TGTGCCAGCTTCCCCCGGACAGGGTTGAACACTGAAGCTTTCTTT
- - TRBJ2-7 TRBV4-3 CASSQGFDYHTTYEQYF TGCGCCAGCAGCCAAGGGTTTGATTATCATACAACCTACGAGCAGTACTTC
- - TRBJ2-7 TRBV10-3 CAISEMDEQYF TGTGCCATCAGTGAAATGGACGAGCAGTACTTC
TRBD1 - TRBJ2-7 TRBV18 CASSPPTGVSPEQYF TGTGCCAGCTCACCACCCACAGGGGTCTCCCCCGAGCAGTACTTC
- - TRBJ1-1 TRBV2 CASSERGLNTEAFF TGTGCCAGCAGTGAAAGGGGATTGAACACTGAAGCTTTCTTT
TRBD2 - TRBJ2-3 TRBV6-4 CASSPGLAGGVQYF TGTGCCAGCAGTCCGGGACTAGCGGGAGGAGTGCAGTATTTT
TRBD2 - TRBJ2-7 TRBV7-9 CASSLEQREKYEQYF TGTGCCAGCAGCTTAGAGCAGCGGGAGAAGTACGAGCAGTACTTC
- - TRBJ2-7 TRBV6-2/TRBV6-3 CASSPLFSGTYEQYF TGTGCCAGCAGTCCCCTTTTCAGTGGGACCTACGAGCAGTACTTC
- - TRBJ1-5 TRBV7-9 CASSPLGSEGQPQHF TGTGCCAGCAGCCCACTCGGATCCGAGGGACAGCCCCAGCATTTT
- few TRBJ1-1 TRBV20-1 CSASETNTEAFF TGCAGTGCTAGTGAAACGAACACTGAAGCTTTCTTT
- - TRBJ1-2 TRBV18 CASSPEDSGLNYGYTF TGTGCCAGCTCACCTGAGGACAGTGGGCTTAACTATGGCTACACCTTC
TRBD1 - TRBJ1-2 TRBV27 CASSPLGGQGATNYGYTF TGTGCCAGCAGTCCCCTCGGGGGACAGGGGGCTACCAACTATGGCTACACCTTC
- - TRBJ2-1 TRBV18 CASRYDEQFF TGTGCCAGCAGATACGATGAGCAGTTCTTC
- - TRBJ2-2 TRBV3-1/TRBV3-2 CASSLAANTGELFF TGTGCCAGCAGCCTAGCGGCTAACACCGGGGAGCTGTTTTTT
- few TRBJ1-1 TRBV6-5 CASSYDNTEAFF TGTGCCAGCAGTTATGACAACACTGAAGCTTTCTTT
- - TRBJ2-1 TRBV6-5 CAGPRGEIYNEQFF TGTGCCGGACCGAGGGGAGAGATCTACAATGAGCAGTTCTTC
TRBD2 - TRBJ2-7 TRBV5-1 CASSSDLIRTSRRYEQYF TGCGCCAGCAGCTCGGACCTTATTAGGACTAGCCGTCGCTACGAGCAGTACTTC
- medium-sized TRBJ2-5 TRBV7-9 CASRSTEETQYF TGTGCCAGCAGGTCGACGGAAGAGACCCAGTACTTC
- - TRBJ2-7 TRBV10-1 CASSTGTTSEQYF TGCGCCAGCAGTACTGGGACGACGAGCGAGCAGTACTTC
- - TRBJ1-2 TRBV12-3/TRBV12-4 CASNRGASGGYTF TGTGCCAGTAACCGGGGGGCCAGTGGGGGCTACACCTTC
TRBD1 - TRBJ2-7 TRBV19 CASSMGQANSYEQYF TGTGCCAGTAGTATGGGACAGGCCAACTCCTACGAGCAGTACTTC
- once TRBJ2-5 TRBV10-1 CASSEGLGGQETQYF TGCGCCAGCAGTGAGGGACTAGGGGGCCAAGAGACCCAGTACTTC
- once TRBJ2-7 TRBV2 CASSASLVATYEQYF TGTGCCAGCAGTGCGTCCTTGGTGGCCACCTACGAGCAGTACTTC
TRBD1 - TRBJ1-1 TRBV5-1 CASSWGQGHEAFF TGCGCCAGCAGCTGGGGACAGGGACATGAAGCTTTCTTT
- - TRBJ2-7 TRBV4-1 CASSQVFGTTPYEQYF TGCGCCAGCAGCCAAGTCTTTGGGACAACTCCCTACGAGCAGTACTTC
TRBD1 - TRBJ1-2 TRBV19 CASSSTGPGGYTF TGTGCCAGTAGTTCGACAGGGCCGGGTGGCTACACCTTC
TRBD2 - TRBJ2-1 TRBV5-6 CASSLLAGSNEQFF TGTGCCAGCAGCTTGCTAGCGGGATCTAATGAGCAGTTCTTC